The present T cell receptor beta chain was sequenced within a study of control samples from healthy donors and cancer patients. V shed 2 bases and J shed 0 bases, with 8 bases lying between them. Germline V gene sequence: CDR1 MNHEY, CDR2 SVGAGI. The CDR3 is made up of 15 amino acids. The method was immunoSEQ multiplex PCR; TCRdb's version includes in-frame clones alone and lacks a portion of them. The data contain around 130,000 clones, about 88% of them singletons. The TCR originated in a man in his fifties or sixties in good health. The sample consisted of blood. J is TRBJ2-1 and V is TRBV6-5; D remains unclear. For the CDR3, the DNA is TGTGCCAGCAGTTACGTCCGCAGCTCCTACAATGAGCAGTTCTTC. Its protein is CASSYVRSSYNEQFF.